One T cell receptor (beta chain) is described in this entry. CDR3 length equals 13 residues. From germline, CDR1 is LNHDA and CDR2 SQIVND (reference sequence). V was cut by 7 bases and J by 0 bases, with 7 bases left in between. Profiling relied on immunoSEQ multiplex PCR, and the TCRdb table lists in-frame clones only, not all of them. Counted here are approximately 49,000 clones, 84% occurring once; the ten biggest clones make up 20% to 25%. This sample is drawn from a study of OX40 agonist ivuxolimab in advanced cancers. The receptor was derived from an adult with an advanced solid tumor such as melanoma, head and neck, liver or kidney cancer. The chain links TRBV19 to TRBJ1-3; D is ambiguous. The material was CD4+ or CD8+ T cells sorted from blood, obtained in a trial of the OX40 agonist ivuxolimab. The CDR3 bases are TGTGCCAGTATTGTCGACTCTGGAAACACCATATATTTT. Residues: CASIVDSGNTIYF.